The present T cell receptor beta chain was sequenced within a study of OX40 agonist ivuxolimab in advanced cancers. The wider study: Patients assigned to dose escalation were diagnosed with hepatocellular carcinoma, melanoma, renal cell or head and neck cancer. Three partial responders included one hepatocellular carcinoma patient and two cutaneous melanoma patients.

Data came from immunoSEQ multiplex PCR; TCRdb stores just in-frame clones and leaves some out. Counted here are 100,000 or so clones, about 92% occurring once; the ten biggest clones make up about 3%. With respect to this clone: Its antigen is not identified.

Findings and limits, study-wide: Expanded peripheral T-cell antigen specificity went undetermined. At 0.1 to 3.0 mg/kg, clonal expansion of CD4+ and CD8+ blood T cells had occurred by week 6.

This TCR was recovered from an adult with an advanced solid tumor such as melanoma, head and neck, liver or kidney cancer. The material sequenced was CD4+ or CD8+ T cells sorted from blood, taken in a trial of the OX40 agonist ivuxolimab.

DNA of the CDR3: TGTGCCAGCAGTAGGGGGACACCGGGGCTCCACTTT. This translates into CASSRGTPGLHF. V and J are TRBV25-1 and TRBJ1-6, with a weak D call TRBD1 (6 bases). Looked up from germline, CDR1 is MGHDK and CDR2 is SYGVNS. V was pared by 5 bases and J by 16 bases, with 15 bases between. The CDR3 consists of 12 residues.